Each of the 4 T cell receptor beta chains below was sequenced from the same sample in a study of CD8+ T cells in alopecia areata. Reverse transcription of extracted RNA yielded cDNA, which provided the sequencing template. Using immunoSEQ multiplex PCR, the repertoire was profiled, and TCRdb retains in-frame clones only, with some absent. The sample consists of 93,000 or so clones, approximately 52% of them appearing once. Sequenced: CD4+ T cells sorted from blood. The receptor set was obtained from a human donor in good health.

This clone was picked up a small number of times. This chain links TRBV11-2 with TRBJ2-7, with D unresolved. The V end was cut by 1 base, the J end by 9 bases, with 7 bases between. Germline V gene sequence: CDR1 SGHAT, CDR2 FQNNGV. The CDR3 contains 11 residues. In DNA form, the CDR3 reads TGTGCCAGCAGCTTAGTGGCTGCGCAGTACTTC. Its protein is CASSLVAAQYF.

This clone was found a few times. Written as DNA, the CDR3 is TGTGCCAGCAGCTTGGTCAGGGCGGACACTGAAGCTTTCTTT. Encoded protein: CASSLVRADTEAFF. The V call is TRBV5-5, the J call TRBJ1-1; maybe TRBD1 (5 bases). CDR3 size: 14 residues. V shed 0 bases and J shed 3 bases, with 9 bases lying between them. CDR1 and CDR2 from the germline V gene are SGHKS and YYEKEE (reference sequence).

The V gene is TRBV29-1, the J gene TRBJ2-3; TRBD2 matches 8 bases. The length of the CDR3 is 13 residues. After removal of 3 bases from V and 4 bases from J, the junction contained 3 bases not matched to a gene. Germline V CDR1 and CDR2: SQVTM, ANQGSEA. Written as DNA, the CDR3 is TGCAGCGTTGACGGACTAGCAGCAGATACGCAGTATTTT. Translated, it gives CSVDGLAADTQYF.

The J gene is TRBJ1-6, the V gene TRBV9; 7 bases fit TRBD1. Germline V gene data show CDR1 as SGDLS and CDR2 as YYNGEE. With 3 bases clipped from V and 5 bases from J, the junction kept 5 bases outside the gene matches. This CDR3 region has 15 residues. CDR3 residues: CASSEMGQNNSPLHF. The CDR3 region has the DNA TGTGCCAGCAGCGAGATGGGACAGAATAATTCACCCCTCCACTTT.